This is a list of T cell receptor beta chains from one sample in a study of CD8 T cells in ankylosing spondylitis. TCRdb re-called the 5' RACE reads through MiXCR, storing one row per CDR3 protein. The table has some 840,000 distinct CDR3 sequences, 12% seen once. Sequenced material: blood, either unsorted or a sorted T cell fraction (not recorded which). The receptors originated from a male donor with ankylosing spondylitis. Both conserved end residues are part of each CDR3. The D gene is left open where the match is weak. Clone size, where shown, is once, few, many, or a class for clones that have expanded.

abundance	v_gene	j_gene	d_gene	CDR3nt	CDR3aa
.	TRBV4-3	TRBJ2-5	.	TGCGCCAGCAGCCAAGATTTAGGCGTTCCCGAAGGGACCCAGTACTTC	CASSQDLGVPEGTQYF
.	TRBV6-6	TRBJ1-1	.	TGTGCCAGCAGTTACTCGGAGGGGAGTGAAGCTTTCTTT	CASSYSEGSEAFF
.	TRBV10-2	TRBJ2-7	TRBD2	TGCGCCAGCAGTGTGGAGCCGGGACTAACTTACGAGCAGTACTTC	CASSVEPGLTYEQYF
.	TRBV5-1	TRBJ2-7	TRBD1	TGCGCCAGCAGCTCCCAGGGGGCACCCTCCTACGAGCAGTACTTC	CASSSQGAPSYEQYF
many	TRBV11-2	TRBJ2-3	TRBD2	TGTGCCAGCAGCTTAACGGCTAGCGGAGGCACAGATACGCAGTATTTT	CASSLTASGGTDTQYF
.	TRBV7-2	TRBJ1-2	.	TGTGCCAGCAGCTTAACAGAAGCTAACTATGGCTACACCTTC	CASSLTEANYGYTF
.	TRBV5-1	TRBJ2-1	.	TGCGCCAGCAGCTTGGACGGGGCGGATGAGCAGTTCTTC	CASSLDGADEQFF
.	TRBV20-1	TRBJ2-3	TRBD2	TGCAGTGTTCGGACTAGCGAGTGGTCTAAGTATTTT	CSVRTSEWSKYF
.	TRBV28	TRBJ2-7	.	TGTGCCAGCAGACTTGAGGAGGGGGAGCAGTACTTC	CASRLEEGEQYF
few	TRBV12-3/TRBV12-4	TRBJ2-7	TRBD1	TGTGCCAGCAGTACTGGACAGGGGCAGGGCGAGCAGTACTTC	CASSTGQGQGEQYF
few	TRBV15	TRBJ1-3	.	TGTGCCACCAGCAGAGATCGACCCGGCTCTGGAAACACCATATATTTT	CATSRDRPGSGNTIYF
many	TRBV20-1	TRBJ1-4	.	TGCAGTGCTAGTTCCAGTGGTGAAAAACTGTTTTTT	CSASSSGEKLFF
.	TRBV9	TRBJ1-1	.	TGTACCAGCAGCGGTCGAAGAGACAGCGCTTTCTTT	CTSSGRRDSAFF
many	TRBV4-2	TRBJ2-1	TRBD2	TGTGCCAGCAGCCTAAGCGGGGCTAGCGGGGACCGTAGGCAGTTCTTC	CASSLSGASGDRRQFF
.	TRBV7-2	TRBJ2-3	TRBD1	TGTGCCAGCAGTCGGACAGGGGGTAATACGCAGTATTTT	CASSRTGGNTQYF
few	TRBV5-1	TRBJ2-3	.	TGCGCCAGCAGTCATCCGGGGGCGGAAGATACGCAGTATTTT	CASSHPGAEDTQYF
.	TRBV7-2	TRBJ1-2	TRBD1	TGTGCCAGCAGCCCTACAGGGGGAGGTGGTTTTCAATCCGGCTACACCTTC	CASSPTGGGGFQSGYTF
few	TRBV4-3	TRBJ2-7	.	TGCGCCAGCAGCCAAGCAAGACAGCCGTCCTACGAGCAGTACTTC	CASSQARQPSYEQYF
few	TRBV28	TRBJ1-6	.	TGTGCCAGCAGCCGGGGGCTACCCTATAATTCACCCCTCCACTTT	CASSRGLPYNSPLHF
.	TRBV6-2/TRBV6-3	TRBJ2-1	.	TGTGCCAGCAGTTACCGGGACGCCGATGGTCCCAATGAGCAGTTCTTC	CASSYRDADGPNEQFF
few	TRBV5-1	TRBJ2-5	.	TGCGCCAGCAGCCCTCAGGGGAGTCTTGAGACCCAGTACTTC	CASSPQGSLETQYF
.	TRBV28	TRBJ2-5	TRBD2	TGTGCCAGCAGTTCCCCTTCGTGGACTAGCGGGAGGGGAGAGACCCAGTACTTC	CASSSPSWTSGRGETQYF
once	TRBV7-2	TRBJ1-2	TRBD1	TGTGCCAGCAGCCAACAGACAGGGAACTATGGCTACACCTTC	CASSQQTGNYGYTF
.	TRBV7-2	TRBJ2-5	TRBD1	TGTGCCAGCAGCTTCCGGGACAGGGCCCAAGAGACCCAGTACTTC	CASSFRDRAQETQYF
.	TRBV5-1	TRBJ2-2	.	TGCGCCAGCAGCACGGACACTGCACTTGTCGGGGAGCTGTTTTTT	CASSTDTALVGELFF
.	TRBV2	TRBJ2-3	.	TGTGCCATCATACTAGGGAGAACAGATACGCAGTATTTT	CAIILGRTDTQYF
few	TRBV6-1	TRBJ1-1	TRBD1	TGTGCCAGCAGTGAATTGGGACAGGGCCAAGGCTTT	CASSELGQGQGF
.	TRBV20-1	TRBJ2-2	.	TGCAGTGCTTACGACAGGATGAACACCGGGGAGCTGTTTTTT	CSAYDRMNTGELFF
.	TRBV10-3	TRBJ2-2	.	TGTGCCATCAGTTTTGACAGGAGCGCCGGGGAGCTGTTTTTT	CAISFDRSAGELFF
.	TRBV2	TRBJ2-2	.	TGTGCCAGCAGTGAAGTCACGGGGCCGATCGGGGAGCTGTTTTTT	CASSEVTGPIGELFF
.	TRBV9	TRBJ2-2	.	TGTGCCAGCAGCGCCCCTCTGGACACCGGGGAGCTGTTTTTT	CASSAPLDTGELFF
.	TRBV11-2	TRBJ2-1	.	TGTGCCAGCAGCTCCCCGTGGGGGGAGCCCTCCTACAATGAGCAGTTCTTC	CASSSPWGEPSYNEQFF
.	TRBV7-2	TRBJ2-2	.	TGTGCCAGCAGCTGGCCATTTGGGGGGGCCACCGGGGAGCTGTTTTTT	CASSWPFGGATGELFF
few	TRBV20-1	TRBJ2-1	TRBD2	TGCAGTGAGTTCTCTGTCGCTAGCGGGAATGAGCAGTTCTTC	CSEFSVASGNEQFF
.	TRBV6-5	TRBJ2-1	TRBD2	TGTGCCAGCAGATTAGCGGGGGGGGCCTACAATGAGCAGTTCTTC	CASRLAGGAYNEQFF
.	TRBV6-2/TRBV6-3	TRBJ1-5	TRBD1	TGTGCCACCCTGGGACAGGGCAATCAGCCCCAGCATTTT	CATLGQGNQPQHF
.	TRBV29-1	TRBJ2-2	.	TGCAGCGTTGTGTTTCGCCCAGGGAGAGCCGGGGAGCTGTTTTTT	CSVVFRPGRAGELFF